A selection of T cell receptor beta chains follows, all from one sample in a study of blood T cell repertoires in COVID-19. Sequencing used immunoSEQ multiplex PCR; TCRdb keeps in-frame clones, though not all of them. This sample has 300,000 to 400,000 clones; about 90% occur once, and the top ten carry about 6%. Sequenced material: peripheral blood. The receptors here all came from a woman aged 45 to 65 with COVID-19, enrolled during active disease. Both conserved end residues are part of each CDR3. D genes are given only for firm matches. Part of the rows lack a size; the others show once, few, many or a class for expanded clones.

>NA|NA|TRBJ2-4|TRBV11-2
TGTGCCAGCAGCTTAGGGGCGCTAGCCAAAAACATTCAGTACTTC
CASSLGALAKNIQYF
>NA|TRBD1|TRBJ2-5|TRBV7-6
TGTGCCAGCAGCGAAACGACAGGGGGCGGGAAGGAGACCCAGTACTTC
CASSETTGGGKETQYF
>NA|TRBD1|TRBJ1-2|TRBV18
TGTGCCAGCTCCCCTATCGACAGGGAGGTTGGCTACACCTTC
CASSPIDREVGYTF
>NA|TRBD1|TRBJ2-7|TRBV15
TGTGCCACCAGCAGATCGCCCACTCCATCCGGGACAGGCACCTACGAGCAGTACTTC
CATSRSPTPSGTGTYEQYF
>NA|NA|TRBJ1-6|TRBV27
TGTGCCAGCAGTTTGGGAGGGGGGCTAAATTCACCCCTCCACTTT
CASSLGGGLNSPLHF
>NA|NA|TRBJ1-2|TRBV4-2
TGTGCCAGCACCACAGGAGAGTCGGGCTATGGCTACACCTTC
CASTTGESGYGYTF
>NA|TRBD1|TRBJ2-4|TRBV19
TGTGCCAGTAGCGAGACAGGGGTGGGAGCCAAAAACATTCAGTACTTC
CASSETGVGAKNIQYF
>once|NA|TRBJ1-2|TRBV7-9
TGTGCCAGCAGCCCCTCGACACTGTATGGCTACACCTTC
CASSPSTLYGYTF
>NA|NA|TRBJ1-3|TRBV7-9
TGTGCCAGCAGCTTTGAGTTATCTGGAAACACCATATATTTT
CASSFELSGNTIYF
>NA|TRBD2|TRBJ2-1|TRBV18
TGTGCCAGCTCACCTGGACTAGCGGGTTTCAATGAGCAGTTCTTC
CASSPGLAGFNEQFF
>NA|TRBD1|TRBJ1-5|TRBV6-6
TGTGCCAGCAGTACCGGGACAGGGGGCTCTCAGCCCCAGCATTTT
CASSTGTGGSQPQHF
>NA|NA|TRBJ1-1|TRBV25-1
TGTGCCAGCATTGGGAAGGGGACTGAAGCTTTCTTT
CASIGKGTEAFF
>NA|TRBD1|TRBJ1-2|TRBV5-1
TGCGCCAGCAGCTTATCCACAGGGGACAACTATGGCTACACCTTC
CASSLSTGDNYGYTF
>NA|TRBD1|TRBJ1-2|TRBV5-1
TGCGCCAGCAGCGGGTCGACAGGGGGTAAGGGCTACACCTTC
CASSGSTGGKGYTF
>once|NA|TRBJ1-6|TRBV11-2
TGTGCCAGCAGCCCGAGGCAAAATTCACCCCTCCACTTT
CASSPRQNSPLHF
>NA|NA|TRBJ1-1|TRBV11-3
TGTGCCAGCAGCCCGCGACAGGCCACTGAAGCTTTCTTT
CASSPRQATEAFF
>NA|NA|TRBJ2-1|TRBV14
TGTGCCAGCAGCCAATGGAGCTCCTACAATGAGCAGTTCTTC
CASSQWSSYNEQFF
>NA|NA|TRBJ1-1|TRBV6-5
TGTGCCAGCAGTTACCAAACAGGAGCGGGGAACACTGAAGCTTTCTTT
CASSYQTGAGNTEAFF
>few|NA|TRBJ2-2|TRBV19
TGTGCCAGTAGTATGGGGAGCACCGGGGAGCTGTTTTTT
CASSMGSTGELFF
>NA|TRBD1|TRBJ1-3|TRBV5-4
TGTGCCAGCAGCTTGCGGGACAGGGGAGGAAACACCATATATTTT
CASSLRDRGGNTIYF
>NA|TRBD2|TRBJ2-7|TRBV19
TGTGCCAGTAGTATATCGGCGGGAGTTCCCCACGAGCAGTACTTC
CASSISAGVPHEQYF
>NA|TRBD1|TRBJ1-5|TRBV11-3
TGTGCCAGCAGCTCCCACAGGGGTGAGCCCCAGCATTTT
CASSSHRGEPQHF
>NA|TRBD1|TRBJ2-7|TRBV6-2/TRBV6-3
TGTGCCAGCAGCGAATCGGGACAGCCCTACGAGCAGTACTTC
CASSESGQPYEQYF
>NA|NA|TRBJ1-1|TRBV18
TGTGCCAGCTCACCACTTTATCAGGGTAACACTGAAGCTTTCTTT
CASSPLYQGNTEAFF
>NA|TRBD1|TRBJ2-7|TRBV7-2
TGTGCCAGCAGCTTAGTAGGGACAGCCTACGAGCAGTACTTC
CASSLVGTAYEQYF
>NA|TRBD1|TRBJ1-2|TRBV5-4
TGTGCCAGCAGCAAAGACAGGGTGGTCGGAGGCTACACCTTC
CASSKDRVVGGYTF
>NA|NA|TRBJ2-5|TRBV18
TGTGCCAGCTCAGATACAGGGAGTCAGACCCAGTACTTC
CASSDTGSQTQYF
>NA|NA|TRBJ2-1|TRBV18
TGTGCCAGCTCAACCAGACTAGAACTCGATGAGCAGTTCTTC
CASSTRLELDEQFF
>NA|NA|TRBJ2-7|TRBV12-2
TGTGCAAGTCGCTTAAGCTCTCAGGCCTACGAGCAGTACTTC
CASRLSSQAYEQYF